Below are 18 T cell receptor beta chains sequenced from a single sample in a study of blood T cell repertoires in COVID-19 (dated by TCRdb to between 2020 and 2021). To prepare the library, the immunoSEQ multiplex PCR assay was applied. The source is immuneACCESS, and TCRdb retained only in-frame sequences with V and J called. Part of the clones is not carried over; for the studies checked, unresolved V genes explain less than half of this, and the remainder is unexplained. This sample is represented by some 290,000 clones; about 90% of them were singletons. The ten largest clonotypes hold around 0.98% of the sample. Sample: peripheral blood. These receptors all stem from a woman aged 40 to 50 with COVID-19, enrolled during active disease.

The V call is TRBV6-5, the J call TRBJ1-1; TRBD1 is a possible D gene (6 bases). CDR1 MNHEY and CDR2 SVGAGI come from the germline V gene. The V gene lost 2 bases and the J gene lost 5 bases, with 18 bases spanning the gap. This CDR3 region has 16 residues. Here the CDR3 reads CASSYVSGTGRTEAFF. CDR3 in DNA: TGTGCCAGCAGTTACGTCTCCGGCACAGGGCGAACTGAAGCTTTCTTT.

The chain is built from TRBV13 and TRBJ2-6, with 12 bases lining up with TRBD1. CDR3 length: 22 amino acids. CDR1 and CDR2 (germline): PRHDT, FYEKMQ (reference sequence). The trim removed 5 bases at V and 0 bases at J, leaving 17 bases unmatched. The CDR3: CASSPTLWGQGAPASGANVLTF. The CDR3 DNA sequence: TGTGCCAGCAGCCCCACCCTTTGGGGACAGGGGGCGCCAGCCTCTGGGGCCAACGTCCTGACTTTC.

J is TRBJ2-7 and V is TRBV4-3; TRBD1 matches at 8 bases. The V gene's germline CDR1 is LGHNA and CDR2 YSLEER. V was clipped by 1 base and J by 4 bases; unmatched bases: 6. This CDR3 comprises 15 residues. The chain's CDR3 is CASSQAGTGYYEQYF. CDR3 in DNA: TGCGCCAGCAGCCAAGCTGGGACAGGTTATTACGAGCAGTACTTC.

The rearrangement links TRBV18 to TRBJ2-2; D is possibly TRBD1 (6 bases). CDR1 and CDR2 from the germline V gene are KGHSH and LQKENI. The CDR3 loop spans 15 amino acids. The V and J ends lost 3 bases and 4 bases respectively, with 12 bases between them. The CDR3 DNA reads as TGTGCCAGCTCACCCACCACAGGGCGCACCGGGGAGCTGTTTTTT. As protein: CASSPTTGRTGELFF.

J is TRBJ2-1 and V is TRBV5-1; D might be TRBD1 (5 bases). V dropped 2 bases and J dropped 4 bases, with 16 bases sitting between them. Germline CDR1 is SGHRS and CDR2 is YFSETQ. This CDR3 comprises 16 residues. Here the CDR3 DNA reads TGCGCCAGCAGCTTTATAGGGGCTGCGAAGTACAATGAGCAGTTCTTC. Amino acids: CASSFIGAAKYNEQFF.

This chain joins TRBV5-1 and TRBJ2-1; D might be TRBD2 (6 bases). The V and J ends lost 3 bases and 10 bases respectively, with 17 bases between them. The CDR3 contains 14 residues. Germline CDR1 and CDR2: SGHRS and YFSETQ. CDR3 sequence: CASSSGTPKLEQFF. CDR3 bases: TGCGCCAGCAGCTCAGGGACTCCGAAATTGGAGCAGTTCTTC.

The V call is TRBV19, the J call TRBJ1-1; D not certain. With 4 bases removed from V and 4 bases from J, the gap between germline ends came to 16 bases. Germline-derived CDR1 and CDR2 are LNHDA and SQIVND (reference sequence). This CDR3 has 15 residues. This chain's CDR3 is CASSKVVTRGTEAFF. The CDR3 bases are TGTGCCAGTAGTAAAGTAGTCACCCGCGGCACTGAAGCTTTCTTT.

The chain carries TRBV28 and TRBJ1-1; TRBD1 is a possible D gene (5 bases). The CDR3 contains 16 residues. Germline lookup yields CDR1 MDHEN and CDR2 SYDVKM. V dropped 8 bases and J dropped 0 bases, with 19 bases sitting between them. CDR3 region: CASLTVVGLMNTEAFF. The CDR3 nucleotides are TGTGCCAGCCTAACAGTCGTGGGGCTGATGAACACTGAAGCTTTCTTT.

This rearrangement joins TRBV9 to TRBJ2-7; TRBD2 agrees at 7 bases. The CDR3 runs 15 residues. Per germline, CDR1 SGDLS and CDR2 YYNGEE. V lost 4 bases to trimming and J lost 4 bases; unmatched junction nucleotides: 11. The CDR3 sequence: CASSRTSASGYEQYF. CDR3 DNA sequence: TGTGCCAGCAGCCGAACGTCGGCTAGCGGATACGAGCAGTACTTC.

The DNA of the CDR3 is TGTGCCAGTAGTATATATCTTGGAGGTGGGGATACGCAGTATTTT. Translation gives CASSIYLGGGDTQYF. The genes are TRBV19 and TRBJ2-3, with a tentative D call TRBD2 (5 bases). The ends were cut back, 2 bases at V and 6 bases at J, with 15 bases in the middle. This CDR3 comprises 15 residues. Germline lookup yields CDR1 LNHDA and CDR2 SQIVND (reference sequence).

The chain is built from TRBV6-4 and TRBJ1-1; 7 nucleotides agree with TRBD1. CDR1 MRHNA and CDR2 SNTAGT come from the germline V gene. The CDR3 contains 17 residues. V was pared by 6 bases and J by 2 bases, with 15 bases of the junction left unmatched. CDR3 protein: CASSEQPAGTVNTEAFF. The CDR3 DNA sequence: TGTGCCAGCAGCGAACAACCCGCCGGGACAGTCAACACTGAAGCTTTCTTT.

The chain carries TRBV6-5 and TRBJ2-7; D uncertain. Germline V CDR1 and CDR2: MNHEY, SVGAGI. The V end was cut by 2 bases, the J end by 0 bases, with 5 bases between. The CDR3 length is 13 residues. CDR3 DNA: TGTGCCAGCAGTTACCGGAGCTCCTACGAGCAGTACTTC. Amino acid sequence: CASSYRSSYEQYF.

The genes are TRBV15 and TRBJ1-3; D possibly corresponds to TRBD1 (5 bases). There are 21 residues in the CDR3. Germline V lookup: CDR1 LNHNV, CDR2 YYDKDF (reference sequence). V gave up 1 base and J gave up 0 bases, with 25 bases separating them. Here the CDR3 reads CATSRAQGSEAYPYSGNTIYF. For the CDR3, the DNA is TGTGCCACCAGCAGAGCTCAGGGCTCCGAGGCTTATCCTTACTCTGGAAACACCATATATTTT.

CDR3 sequence reads: CASSLLSRVITGELFF. Written as DNA, the CDR3 is TGTGCCAGCAGTTTACTTAGCAGGGTAATCACCGGGGAGCTGTTTTTT. V and J are TRBV27 and TRBJ2-2; tentative D call: TRBD1 (5 bases). Germline values: CDR1 MNHEY, CDR2 SMNVEV (reference sequence). The CDR3 contains 16 residues. Trimming pared 2 bases from V and 4 bases from J, leaving 14 bases between.

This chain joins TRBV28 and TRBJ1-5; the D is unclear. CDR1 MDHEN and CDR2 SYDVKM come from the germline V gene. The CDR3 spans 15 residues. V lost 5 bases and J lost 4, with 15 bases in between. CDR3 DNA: TGTGCCAGCAGTCCCCGAGGGATCAAGAATCAGCCCCAGCATTTT. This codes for CASSPRGIKNQPQHF.

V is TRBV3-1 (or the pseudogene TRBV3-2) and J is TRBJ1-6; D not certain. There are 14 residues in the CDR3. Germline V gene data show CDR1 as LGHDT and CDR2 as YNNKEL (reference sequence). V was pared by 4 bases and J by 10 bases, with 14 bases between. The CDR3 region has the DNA TGTGCCAGCAGCCGACGGGCGGGAGGCTCACCCCTCCACTTT. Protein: CASSRRAGGSPLHF.

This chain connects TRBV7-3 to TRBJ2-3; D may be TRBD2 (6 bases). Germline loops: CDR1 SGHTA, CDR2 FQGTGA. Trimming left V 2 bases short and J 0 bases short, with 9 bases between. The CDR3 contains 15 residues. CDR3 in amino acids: CASSLGGLSTDTQYF. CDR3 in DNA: TGTGCCAGCAGCTTAGGGGGACTGAGCACAGATACGCAGTATTTT.

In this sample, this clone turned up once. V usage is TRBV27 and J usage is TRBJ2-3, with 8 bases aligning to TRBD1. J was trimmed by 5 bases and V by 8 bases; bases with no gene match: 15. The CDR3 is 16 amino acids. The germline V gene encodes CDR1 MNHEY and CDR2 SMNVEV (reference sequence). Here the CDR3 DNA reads TGTGCCAGCCGACACCAGGACAGGGCCTTTGGAGATACGCAGTATTTT. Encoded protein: CASRHQDRAFGDTQYF.